This passage covers 9 T cell receptor beta chains from one sample sequenced in a study of cytomegalovirus exposure and HLA in healthy donors (dated by TCRdb to 2016 to 2017). Library preparation was by the immunoSEQ multiplex PCR assay. For the multiplex PCR, a mixture combining 60 forward primers for TCR Vbeta segments and 13 reverse primers for TCR Jbeta segments was used. Held by TCRdb, this immuneACCESS table contains in-frame sequences only and omits some clones. Under half of the omission traces to an unresolved V gene where checked; the cause of the rest is unknown. The sample table records 60,000 to 75,000 clones; less than 80% of these occur just once. Approximately 3% of the sample rests with the top ten. Sequences were obtained from PBMCs. The origin of the receptors is a woman between 50 and 59 years old in good health and CMV-seronegative.

The genes are TRBV30 and TRBJ2-3, with 7 bases lining up with TRBD2. Germline assignment: CDR1 GTSNPN and CDR2 SVGIG (reference sequence). V trimming: 5 bases; J trimming: 0 bases; junction bases outside the gene matches: 2. The CDR3 has 13 amino acids. Here the CDR3 reads CAWGGDSTDTQYF. The CDR3 coding sequence is TGTGCCTGGGGGGGGGATAGCACAGATACGCAGTATTTT.

The genes are TRBV5-1 and TRBJ1-1, with D perhaps TRBD1 (5 bases). V dropped 2 bases and J dropped 1 base, with 9 bases sitting between them. This CDR3 is built from 14 residues. Per the germline V gene, CDR1 is SGHRS and CDR2 is YFSETQ. The CDR3: CASSLQAPNTEAFF. CDR3 DNA sequence: TGCGCCAGCAGCTTACAGGCCCCGAACACTGAAGCTTTCTTT.

The rearrangement links TRBV10-2 to TRBJ1-2; D is perhaps TRBD1 (5 bases). The CDR3 runs to 14 residues. Germline CDR1 and CDR2: WSHSY and SAAADI. V dropped 0 bases and J dropped 4 bases, with 9 bases sitting between them. As DNA, the CDR3 is TGCGCCAGCAGTGAGTCGGGGGGGTCCTATGGCTACACCTTC. It yields the protein CASSESGGSYGYTF.

This clone occurred a few times. This chain connects TRBV28 to TRBJ2-1, with 7 bases matching TRBD2. J was trimmed by 0 bases and V by 5 bases; bases with no gene match: 7. The CDR3 is 16 residues long. Germline values: CDR1 MDHEN, CDR2 SYDVKM. The CDR3 loop is CASSRGGRGSYNEQFF. The CDR3 DNA is TGTGCCAGCAGTAGAGGAGGGAGGGGCTCCTACAATGAGCAGTTCTTC.

The chain combines TRBV19 with TRBJ1-5; TRBD1 matches 8 bases. The CDR3 spans 15 residues. V lost 3 bases, J lost 5 bases, and 6 bases stayed unmatched. Germline V gives CDR1 LNHDA, CDR2 SQIVND (reference sequence). This CDR3 is CASSIAGGNYQPQHF. CDR3 bases: TGTGCCAGTAGTATCGCAGGGGGCAATTATCAGCCCCAGCATTTT.

The chain links TRBV4-2 to TRBJ2-3; TRBD2 agrees at 10 bases. Trimming took 4 bases from V and 6 from J; bases not matched to a gene: 10. The CDR3 is made up of 16 amino acids. Germline CDR1 is LGHNA and CDR2 is YNFKEQ. This CDR3 is CASSPLGTSDSDTQYF. CDR3 nucleotides: TGTGCCAGCAGCCCCCTCGGGACTAGCGATTCCGATACGCAGTATTTT.

V is TRBV5-1 and J is TRBJ2-3; 7 positions agree with TRBD2. V shed 4 bases and J 6 bases; nucleotides not matched to a gene: 14. Germline values: CDR1 SGHRS, CDR2 YFSETQ. There are 16 residues in the CDR3. The CDR3 loop reads CASSLPSGSLGDTQYF. In nucleotides, the CDR3 is TGCGCCAGCAGCCTCCCTAGCGGTTCCTTGGGGGATACGCAGTATTTT. Using reference TRBV5-1 and TRBJ2-3 for the parts outside the CDR3, the full variable domain is KAGVTQTPRYLIKTRGQQVTLSCSPISGHRSVSWYQQTPGQGLQFLFEYFSETQRNKGNFPGRFSGRQFSNSRSEMNVSTLELGDSALYLCASSLPSGSLGDTQYFGPGTRLTVL.

This chain joins TRBV9 and TRBJ1-3, with TRBD1 matching over 7 bases. Per germline, CDR1 SGDLS and CDR2 YYNGEE. V shed 3 bases and J 0 bases; nucleotides not matched to a gene: 9. The CDR3 has 17 residues. This CDR3 is CASSGTGTARSGNTIYF. Here the CDR3 DNA reads TGTGCCAGCAGCGGAACCGGGACAGCGCGCTCTGGAAACACCATATATTTT.

V gene TRBV4-3 combines with J gene TRBJ1-2, with TRBD1 matching over 8 bases. V was pared by 0 bases and J by 5 bases, with 14 bases of the junction left unmatched. Germline CDR1 LGHNA, CDR2 YSLEER. This CDR3 region has 18 residues. The DNA of the CDR3 is TGCGCCAGCAGCCAAGATTGGGTCAGGGGGCCAACCTCATATGGCTACACCTTC. As protein: CASSQDWVRGPTSYGYTF.